The 10 T cell receptor beta chains presented below share a single source sample, sequenced in a study of OX40 agonist ivuxolimab in advanced cancers. Measured with immunoSEQ multiplex PCR; TCRdb has only the in-frame clones, and not every one. The sample records about 38,000 clones, 80% to 90% being singletons. The sequencing here drew on CD4+ or CD8+ T cells sorted from blood, taken in a trial of the OX40 agonist ivuxolimab. The source is an adult with an advanced solid tumor such as melanoma, head and neck, liver or kidney cancer.

The chain is built from TRBV28 and TRBJ1-3; D gene unclear. Trimming removed 7 bases from V and 7 bases from J, with 17 bases in between. The CDR3 runs 14 residues. The V gene's germline CDR1 is MDHEN and CDR2 SYDVKM. CDR3 residues: CASTPNGQRNTIYF. The DNA for the CDR3 is TGTGCCAGCACTCCAAATGGGCAGAGGAACACCATATATTTT.

In its sample, this clone was seen once. CDR3 region: CASMNLPDTGELFF. The DNA for the CDR3 is TGCGCCAGCATGAATCTCCCCGACACCGGGGAGCTGTTTTTT. The chain recombines TRBV5-1 with TRBJ2-2; D not resolved. Deletions cut 6 bases from V and 3 bases from J, with 12 bases between. The CDR3 length is 14 residues. Germline CDR1 SGHRS, CDR2 YFSETQ.

The rearrangement joins TRBV28 to TRBJ1-4; 7 bases are shared with TRBD1. The V gene's germline CDR1 is MDHEN and CDR2 SYDVKM. The CDR3 is 16 residues long. Losses at the gene ends were 5 bases for V and 0 bases for J; bases not matched to a gene: 6. The CDR3 DNA sequence: TGTGCCAGCAGTGCTATAGACAGGGCAACTAATGAAAAACTGTTTTTT. It translates to CASSAIDRATNEKLFF.

The gene calls are TRBV9 and TRBJ2-7; D is undetermined. This CDR3 has 15 residues. Trimming cost V 0 bases and J 2 bases, with 12 bases left between them. Germline CDR1 SGDLS, CDR2 YYNGEE. CDR3 sequence reads: CASSVDGGYPYEQYF. The DNA of the CDR3 is TGTGCCAGCAGCGTAGACGGTGGGTACCCCTACGAGCAGTACTTC.

J is TRBJ1-2 and V is TRBV4-1, with D maybe TRBD1 (5 bases). The V end was cut by 5 bases, the J end by 0 bases, with 13 bases between. Germline values: CDR1 MGHRA, CDR2 YSYEKL. The CDR3 is 15 amino acids. CDR3 bases: TGCGCCAGCAGCTACGGACACACAGCTAACTATGGCTACACCTTC. Protein product: CASSYGHTANYGYTF.

V gene TRBV6-5 combines with J gene TRBJ1-3, with unresolved D. The CDR3 runs to 13 residues. V was clipped by 4 bases and J by 4 bases, with 8 bases between them. CDR1 and CDR2 from the germline V gene are MNHEY and SVGAGI. The CDR3, as DNA: TGTGCCAGCAGTTTCCTCGTCGGAAACACCATATATTTT. Protein product: CASSFLVGNTIYF.

The chain uses TRBV11-2 and TRBJ2-2, with D unclear. This CDR3 comprises 11 residues. V was pared by 5 bases and J by 10 bases, with 8 bases between. In germline, CDR1 is SGHAT, CDR2 FQNNGV. The CDR3 here is CASSPTQELFF. The CDR3, as DNA: TGTGCCAGCAGCCCGACTCAGGAGCTGTTTTTT.

The chain couples TRBV5-6 to TRBJ2-1, with TRBD2 identical over 8 bases. Germline CDR1 reads SGHDT; CDR2 reads YYEEEE. The CDR3 sequence is 15 residues long. Trimming removed 3 bases from V and 5 bases from J; junction bases left unmatched: 7. The CDR3 region has the DNA TGTGCCAGCAGCTCCGAGCGGGGGACTAACAATGAGCAGTTCTTC. This codes for CASSSERGTNNEQFF.

The gene calls are TRBV5-1 and TRBJ1-1; weak D call: TRBD1 (5 bases). This CDR3 has 14 residues. Per the germline V gene, CDR1 is SGHRS and CDR2 is YFSETQ. V lost 4 bases to trimming and J lost 1 base, with 11 bases between them. CDR3 region: CASSRQIQNTEAFF. CDR3 coding DNA: TGCGCCAGCAGCCGACAGATTCAGAACACTGAAGCTTTCTTT.

The rearrangement uses TRBV6-5 and TRBJ1-4; 11 bases match TRBD1. With 6 bases clipped from V and 8 bases from J, the junction kept 5 bases outside the gene matches. The CDR3 consists of 14 residues. From germline, CDR1 is MNHEY and CDR2 SVGAGI. DNA for the CDR3: TGTGCCAGCAGCCCGGACAGGGGGCGAGAAAAACTGTTTTTT. Protein sequence: CASSPDRGREKLFF.